This is a list of T cell receptor beta chains from one sample in a study of cytomegalovirus exposure and HLA in healthy donors. Sequenced by immunoSEQ multiplex PCR; TCRdb stores in-frame clones only, minus some. The data show 150,000 to 200,000 clones, approximately 70% seen once. Input material: PBMCs. These receptors came from a woman aged 40 to 50 in good health and CMV-seropositive. The conserved cysteine and the conserved F or W are not part of the CDR3 here.

ASSPSGGARDTQY TRBJ2-3 TRBV19
ASSDDRGRETQY TRBJ2-5 TRBV2
SVEDRQGGYGYP TRBJ1-2 TRBV29-1
SSSLRQGNSPLH TRBJ1-6 TRBV7-9
ASSDRGGQSSGNTIY TRBJ1-3 TRBV2
ASSQPFRDRSHEQY TRBJ2-7 TRBV18
ASTSPNTEAF TRBJ1-1 TRBV28
ASSDPSGGLTDTQY TRBJ2-3 TRBV7-2
ATLRENYGYT TRBJ1-2 TRBV19
ASLPQRDSYEQY TRBJ2-7 TRBV7-2
ASSPGLNEKLF TRBJ1-4 TRBV18
ASTLENEQF TRBJ2-1 TRBV5-1
ASRTSGDTGELF TRBJ2-2 TRBV6-5
ASSSGRENSPLH TRBJ1-6 TRBV5-4
ASSQDRGKYNEQF TRBJ2-1 TRBV4-3
ASNLNRDRVSF TRBJ1-1 TRBV2
ASSLGPGREAEAF TRBJ1-1 TRBV7-2
ASSQDSGIYTEAF TRBJ1-1 TRBV4-2
ARSLGQGSSYNSPLN TRBJ1-6 TRBV5-3
ASSQGPTWY TRBJ2-5 TRBV27
ASSQVSSGSRAYEQY TRBJ2-7 TRBV4-3